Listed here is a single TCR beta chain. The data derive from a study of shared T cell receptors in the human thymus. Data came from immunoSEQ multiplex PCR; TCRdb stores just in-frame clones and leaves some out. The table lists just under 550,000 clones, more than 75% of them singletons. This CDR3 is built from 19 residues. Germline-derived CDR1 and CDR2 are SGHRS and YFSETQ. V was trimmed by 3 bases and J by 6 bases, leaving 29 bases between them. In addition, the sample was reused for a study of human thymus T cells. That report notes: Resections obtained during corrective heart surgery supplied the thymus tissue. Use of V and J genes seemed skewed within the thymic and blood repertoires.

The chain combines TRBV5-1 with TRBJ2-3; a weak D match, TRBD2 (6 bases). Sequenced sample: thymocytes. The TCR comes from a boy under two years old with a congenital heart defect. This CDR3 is CASSSIQKLSGTLGDTQYF. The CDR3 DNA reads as TGCGCCAGCAGCTCTATCCAGAAGCTGTCGGGGACTTTAGGGGATACGCAGTATTTT.